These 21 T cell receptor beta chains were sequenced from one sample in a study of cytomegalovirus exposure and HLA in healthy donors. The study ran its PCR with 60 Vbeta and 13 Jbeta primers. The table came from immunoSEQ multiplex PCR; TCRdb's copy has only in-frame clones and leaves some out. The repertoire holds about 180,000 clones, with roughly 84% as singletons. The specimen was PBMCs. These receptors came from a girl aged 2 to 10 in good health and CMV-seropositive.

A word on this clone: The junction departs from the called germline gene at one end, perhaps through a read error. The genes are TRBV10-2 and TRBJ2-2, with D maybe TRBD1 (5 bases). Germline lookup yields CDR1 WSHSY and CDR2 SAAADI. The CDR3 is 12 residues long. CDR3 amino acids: CASSERVGALFF. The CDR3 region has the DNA TGCGCCAGCAGTGAGAGGGTTGGGGCGCTGTTTTTT.

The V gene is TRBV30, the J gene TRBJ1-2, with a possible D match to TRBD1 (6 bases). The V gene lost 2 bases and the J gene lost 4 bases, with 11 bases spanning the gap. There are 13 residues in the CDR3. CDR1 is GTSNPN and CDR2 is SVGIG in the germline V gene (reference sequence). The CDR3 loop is CAWSWTVSYGYTF. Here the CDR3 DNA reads TGTGCCTGGAGTTGGACAGTCAGCTATGGCTACACCTTC. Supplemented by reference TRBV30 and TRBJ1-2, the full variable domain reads SQTIHQWPATLVQPVGSPLSLECTVEGTSNPNLYWYRQAAGRGLQLLFYSVGIGQISSEVPQNLSASRPQDRQFILSSKKLLLSDSGFYLCAWSWTVSYGYTFGSGTRLTVV.

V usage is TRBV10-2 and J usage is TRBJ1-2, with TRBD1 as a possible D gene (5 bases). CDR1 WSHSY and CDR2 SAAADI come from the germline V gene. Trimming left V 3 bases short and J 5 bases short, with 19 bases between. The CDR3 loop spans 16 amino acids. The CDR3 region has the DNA TGCGCCAGCAGTGAAGCCAGGGAAGGGCTGAAATATGGCTACACCTTC. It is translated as CASSEAREGLKYGYTF.

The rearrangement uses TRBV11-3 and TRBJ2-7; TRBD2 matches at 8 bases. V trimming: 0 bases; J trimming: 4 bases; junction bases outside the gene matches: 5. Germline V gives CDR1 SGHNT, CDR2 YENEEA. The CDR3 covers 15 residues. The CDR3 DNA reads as TGTGCCAGCAGCTTAGAAGCGGGGGCAGCGTACGAGCAGTACTTC. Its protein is CASSLEAGAAYEQYF.

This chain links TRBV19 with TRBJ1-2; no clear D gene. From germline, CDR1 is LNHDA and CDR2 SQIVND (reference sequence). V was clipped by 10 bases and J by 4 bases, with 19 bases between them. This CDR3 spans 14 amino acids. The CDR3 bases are TGTGCCACCAGAGGAACTACAAGTGGCTATGGCTACACCTTC. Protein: CATRGTTSGYGYTF.

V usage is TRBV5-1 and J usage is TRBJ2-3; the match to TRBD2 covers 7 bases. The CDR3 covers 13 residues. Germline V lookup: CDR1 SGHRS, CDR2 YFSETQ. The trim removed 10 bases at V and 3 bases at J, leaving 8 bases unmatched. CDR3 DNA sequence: TGCGCCTCGAGGCGGGGGATGACAGATACGCAGTATTTT. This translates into CASRRGMTDTQYF.

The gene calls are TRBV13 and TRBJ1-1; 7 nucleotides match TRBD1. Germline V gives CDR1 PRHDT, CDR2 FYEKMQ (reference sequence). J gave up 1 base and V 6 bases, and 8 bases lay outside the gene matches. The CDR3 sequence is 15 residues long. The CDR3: CASSLNRGQNTEAFF. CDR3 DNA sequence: TGTGCCAGCAGTCTAAACAGGGGTCAGAACACTGAAGCTTTCTTT.

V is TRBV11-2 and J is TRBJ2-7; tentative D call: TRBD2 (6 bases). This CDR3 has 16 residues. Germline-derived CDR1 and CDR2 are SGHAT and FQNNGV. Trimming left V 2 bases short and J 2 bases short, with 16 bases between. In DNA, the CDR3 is TGTGCCAGCAGCTTAAACCGGGAGACAGCAACCTACGAGCAGTACTTC. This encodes CASSLNRETATYEQYF.

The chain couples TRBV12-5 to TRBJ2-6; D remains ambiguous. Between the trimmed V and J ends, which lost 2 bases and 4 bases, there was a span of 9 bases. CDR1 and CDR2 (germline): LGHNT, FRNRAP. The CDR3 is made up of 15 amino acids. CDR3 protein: CASGLWAIGANVLTF. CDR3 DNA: TGTGCTAGTGGTTTGTGGGCAATAGGGGCCAACGTCCTGACTTTC.

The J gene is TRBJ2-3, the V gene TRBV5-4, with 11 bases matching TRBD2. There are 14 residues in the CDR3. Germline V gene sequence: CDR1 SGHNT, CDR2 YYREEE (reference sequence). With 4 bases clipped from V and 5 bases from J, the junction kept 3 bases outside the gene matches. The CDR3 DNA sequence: TGTGCCAGCAGCCCGGGACTAGCGGAAGATACGCAGTATTTT. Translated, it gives CASSPGLAEDTQYF.

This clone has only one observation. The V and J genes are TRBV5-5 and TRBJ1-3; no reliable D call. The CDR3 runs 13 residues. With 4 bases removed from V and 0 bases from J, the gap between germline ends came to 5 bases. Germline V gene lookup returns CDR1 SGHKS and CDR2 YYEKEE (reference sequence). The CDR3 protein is CASSPSSGNTIYF. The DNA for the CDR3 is TGTGCCAGCAGCCCGAGCTCTGGAAACACCATATATTTT.

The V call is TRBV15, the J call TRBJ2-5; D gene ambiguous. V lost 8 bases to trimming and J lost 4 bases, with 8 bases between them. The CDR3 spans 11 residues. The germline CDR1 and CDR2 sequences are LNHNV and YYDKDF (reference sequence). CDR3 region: CATAIRETQYF. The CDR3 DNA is TGTGCCACCGCTATTAGAGAGACCCAGTACTTC. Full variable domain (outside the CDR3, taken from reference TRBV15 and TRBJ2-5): DAMVIQNPRYQVTQFGKPVTLSCSQTLNHNVMYWYQQKSSQAPKLLFHYYDKDFNNEADTPDNFQSRRPNTSFCFLDIRSPGLGDTAMYLCATAIRETQYFGPGTRLLVL.

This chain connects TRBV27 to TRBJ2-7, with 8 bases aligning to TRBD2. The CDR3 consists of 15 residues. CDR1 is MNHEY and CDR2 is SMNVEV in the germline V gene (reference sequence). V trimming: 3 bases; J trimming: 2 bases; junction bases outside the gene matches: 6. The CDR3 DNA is TGTGCCAGCAGTTTTGCTGCGGGGGGACCCTACGAGCAGTACTTC. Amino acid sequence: CASSFAAGGPYEQYF.

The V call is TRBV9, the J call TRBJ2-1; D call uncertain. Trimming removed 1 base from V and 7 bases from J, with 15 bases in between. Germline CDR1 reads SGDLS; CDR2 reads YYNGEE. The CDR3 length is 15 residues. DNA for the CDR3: TGTGCCAGCAGCGTATGGTATGGCGGAACGAATGAGCAGTTCTTC. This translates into CASSVWYGGTNEQFF.

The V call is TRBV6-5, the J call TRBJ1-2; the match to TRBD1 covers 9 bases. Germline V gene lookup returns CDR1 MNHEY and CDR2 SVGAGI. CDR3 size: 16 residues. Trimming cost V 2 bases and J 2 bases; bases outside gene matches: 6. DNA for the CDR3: TGTGCCAGCAGTTACAAGTGGACAGGGGAAAACTATGGCTACACCTTC. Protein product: CASSYKWTGENYGYTF.

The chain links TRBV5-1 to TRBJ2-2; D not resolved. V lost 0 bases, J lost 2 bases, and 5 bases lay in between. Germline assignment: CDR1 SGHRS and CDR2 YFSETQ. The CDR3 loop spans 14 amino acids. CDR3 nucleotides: TGCGCCAGCAGCTTGGATCTCAACACCGGGGAGCTGTTTTTT. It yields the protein CASSLDLNTGELFF. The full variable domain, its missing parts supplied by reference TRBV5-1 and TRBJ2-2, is KAGVTQTPRYLIKTRGQQVTLSCSPISGHRSVSWYQQTPGQGLQFLFEYFSETQRNKGNFPGRFSGRQFSNSRSEMNVSTLELGDSALYLCASSLDLNTGELFFGEGSRLTVL.

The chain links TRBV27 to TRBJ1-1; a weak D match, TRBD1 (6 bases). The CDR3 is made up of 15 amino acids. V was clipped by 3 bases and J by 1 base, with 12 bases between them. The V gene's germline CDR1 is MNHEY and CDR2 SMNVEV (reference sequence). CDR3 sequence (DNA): TGTGCCAGCAGTTTCGACAGGTCGAGGAACACTGAAGCTTTCTTT. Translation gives CASSFDRSRNTEAFF.

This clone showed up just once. CDR3 in amino acids: CASSYGGQGNTGELFF. CDR3 in DNA: TGCGCCAGCAGCTACGGGGGACAGGGGAACACCGGGGAGCTGTTTTTT. This rearrangement joins TRBV5-1 to TRBJ2-2; TRBD1 aligns across 9 bases. CDR1 and CDR2 (germline): SGHRS, YFSETQ. V shed 3 bases, J shed 1 base, and the junction held 4 bases outside the gene matches. This CDR3 contains 16 residues.

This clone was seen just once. This CDR3 is CASSSTGYDGYTF. For the CDR3, the DNA is TGTGCCAGCAGTTCGACAGGTTACGATGGCTACACCTTC. The gene calls are TRBV28 and TRBJ1-2, with a tentative D call TRBD1 (6 bases). V was shortened by 4 bases and J by 6 bases, with 12 bases between the two germline ends. The length of the CDR3 is 13 residues. Germline V gene data show CDR1 as MDHEN and CDR2 as SYDVKM.

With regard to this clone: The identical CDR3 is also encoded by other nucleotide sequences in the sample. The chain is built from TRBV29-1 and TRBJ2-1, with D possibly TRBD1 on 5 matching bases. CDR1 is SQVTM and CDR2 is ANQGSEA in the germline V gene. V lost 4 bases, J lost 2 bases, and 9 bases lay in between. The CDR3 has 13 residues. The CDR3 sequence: CSVGRGTYNEQFF. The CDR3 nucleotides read TGCAGCGTTGGTAGGGGAACCTACAATGAGCAGTTCTTC.

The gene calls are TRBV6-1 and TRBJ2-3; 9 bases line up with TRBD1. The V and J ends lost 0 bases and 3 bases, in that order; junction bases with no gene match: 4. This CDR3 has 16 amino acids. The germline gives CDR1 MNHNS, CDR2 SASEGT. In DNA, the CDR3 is TGTGCCAGCAGTGAAGCGGTTGGACAGGGGACAGATACGCAGTATTTT. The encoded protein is CASSEAVGQGTDTQYF.